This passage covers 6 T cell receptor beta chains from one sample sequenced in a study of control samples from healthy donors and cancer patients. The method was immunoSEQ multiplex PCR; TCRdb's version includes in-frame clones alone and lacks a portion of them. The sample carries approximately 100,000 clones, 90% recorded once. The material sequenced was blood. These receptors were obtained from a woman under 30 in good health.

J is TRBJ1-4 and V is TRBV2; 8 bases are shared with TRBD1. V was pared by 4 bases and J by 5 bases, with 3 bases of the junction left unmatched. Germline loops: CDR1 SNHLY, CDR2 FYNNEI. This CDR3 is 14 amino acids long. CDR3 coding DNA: TGTGCCAGCAGTGGTTCAGGGGGCAATGAAAAACTGTTTTTT. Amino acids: CASSGSGGNEKLFF.

CDR3 protein: CASSTEDRGLGTEAFF. For the CDR3, the DNA is TGTGCCAGCAGCACCGAGGACAGGGGGCTGGGGACTGAAGCTTTCTTT. This sequence joins TRBV5-4 and TRBJ1-1; 11 nucleotides agree with TRBD1. The CDR3 runs to 16 residues. Germline lookup yields CDR1 SGHNT and CDR2 YYREEE (reference sequence). J lost 5 bases, V lost 4 bases, and 10 bases had no gene match.

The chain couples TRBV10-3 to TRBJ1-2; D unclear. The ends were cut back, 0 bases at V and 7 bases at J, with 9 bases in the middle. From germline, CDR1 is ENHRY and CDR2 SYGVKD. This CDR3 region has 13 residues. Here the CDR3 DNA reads TGTGCCATCAGTGAGTCCGGGTTACCTGGCTACACCTTC. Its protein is CAISESGLPGYTF.

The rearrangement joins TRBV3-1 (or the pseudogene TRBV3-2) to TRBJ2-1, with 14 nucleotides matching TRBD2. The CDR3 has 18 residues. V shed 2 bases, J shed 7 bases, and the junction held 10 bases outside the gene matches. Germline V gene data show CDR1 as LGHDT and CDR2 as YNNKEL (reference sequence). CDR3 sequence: CASSQPDGLAGGRNEQFF. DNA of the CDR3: TGTGCCAGCAGCCAACCCGATGGACTAGCGGGGGGACGGAATGAGCAGTTCTTC.

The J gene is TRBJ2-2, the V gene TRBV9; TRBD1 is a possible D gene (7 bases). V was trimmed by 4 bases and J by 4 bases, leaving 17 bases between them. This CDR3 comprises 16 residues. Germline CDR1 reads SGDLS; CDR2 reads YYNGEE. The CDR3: CASSLDQGGVTGELFF. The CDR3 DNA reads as TGTGCCAGCAGCCTAGACCAGGGGGGAGTCACCGGGGAGCTGTTTTTT.

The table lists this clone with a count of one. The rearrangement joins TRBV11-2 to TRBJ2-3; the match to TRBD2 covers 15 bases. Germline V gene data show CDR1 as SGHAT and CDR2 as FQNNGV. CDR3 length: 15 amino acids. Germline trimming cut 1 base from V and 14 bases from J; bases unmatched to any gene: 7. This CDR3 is CASSLVWTSGGELYF. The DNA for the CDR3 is TGTGCCAGCAGCTTAGTATGGACTAGCGGGGGGGAACTGTATTTT.